A selection of T cell receptor beta chains follows, all from one sample in a study of graft-versus-host responses after intestinal transplantation. These receptors' targets are unknown. Measured with immunoSEQ multiplex PCR; TCRdb has only the in-frame clones, and not every one. The data contain over 100,000 clones, more than 75% of them singletons. Source: unstimulated CD4+ T cells sorted from spleen or lymph node cells, taken before intestinal transplant. All receptors derive from a human donor who received an intestinal transplant. Each CDR3 is given with its conserved first and last residue. The D gene is left open where the match is weak. Clone size, where shown, is once, few, many, or a class for clones that have expanded.

j_call: TRBJ2-1
d_call: -
v_call: TRBV5-1
clone_size: -
cdr3_aa: CASREGSYNEQFF
cdr3_nt: TGCGCCAGCAGAGAAGGCTCCTACAATGAGCAGTTCTTC

j_call: TRBJ1-4
d_call: -
v_call: TRBV18
clone_size: -
cdr3_aa: CASSPFGQGWGSKLFF
cdr3_nt: TGTGCCAGCTCACCATTCGGGCAGGGATGGGGTTCAAAACTGTTTTTT

j_call: TRBJ1-4
d_call: -
v_call: TRBV7-9
clone_size: -
cdr3_aa: CASSPRRHLGSNEKLFF
cdr3_nt: TGTGCCAGCAGCCCTCGGCGTCATTTGGGGAGTAATGAAAAACTGTTTTTT

j_call: TRBJ2-1
d_call: TRBD2
v_call: TRBV7-9
clone_size: -
cdr3_aa: CASSLGGTSGSRFHNEQFF
cdr3_nt: TGTGCCAGCAGCTTAGGGGGGACTAGCGGGAGTCGATTCCACAATGAGCAGTTCTTC

j_call: TRBJ2-4
d_call: -
v_call: TRBV30
clone_size: -
cdr3_aa: CAWSPGRKNIQYF
cdr3_nt: TGTGCCTGGAGCCCCGGGAGAAAAAACATTCAGTACTTC

j_call: TRBJ1-1
d_call: TRBD1
v_call: TRBV7-3
clone_size: -
cdr3_aa: CASSPGGGDTEAFF
cdr3_nt: TGTGCCAGCAGCCCAGGGGGAGGTGACACTGAAGCTTTCTTT

j_call: TRBJ2-7
d_call: -
v_call: TRBV7-3
clone_size: once
cdr3_aa: CASSLAGSYEQYF
cdr3_nt: TGTGCCAGCAGCTTAGCGGGCTCCTACGAGCAGTACTTC

j_call: TRBJ2-7
d_call: TRBD1
v_call: TRBV7-9
clone_size: few
cdr3_aa: CASSYTGTGSYEQYF
cdr3_nt: TGTGCCAGCAGCTATACCGGGACAGGGTCCTACGAGCAGTACTTC

j_call: TRBJ2-7
d_call: TRBD2
v_call: TRBV5-1
clone_size: -
cdr3_aa: CASSPQRGSGGYEQYF
cdr3_nt: TGCGCCAGCAGCCCCCAACGGGGTAGCGGGGGGTACGAGCAGTACTTC

j_call: TRBJ2-5
d_call: TRBD2
v_call: TRBV7-7
clone_size: -
cdr3_aa: CASSSTPGGWAQETQYF
cdr3_nt: TGTGCCAGCAGCTCAACACCGGGGGGGTGGGCCCAAGAGACCCAGTACTTC

j_call: TRBJ1-2
d_call: -
v_call: TRBV5-4
clone_size: -
cdr3_aa: CASSLTYRSNYGYTF
cdr3_nt: TGTGCCAGCAGCTTGACTTACAGGAGTAACTATGGCTACACCTTC

j_call: TRBJ1-2
d_call: -
v_call: TRBV9
clone_size: -
cdr3_aa: CASTFGEVSYGYTF
cdr3_nt: TGTGCCAGCACGTTCGGGGAAGTAAGCTATGGCTACACCTTC

j_call: TRBJ2-7
d_call: -
v_call: TRBV12-5
clone_size: -
cdr3_aa: CASGRDGTYEQYF
cdr3_nt: TGTGCTAGTGGGCGGGACGGGACCTACGAGCAGTACTTC

j_call: TRBJ1-1
d_call: TRBD1
v_call: TRBV20-1
clone_size: few
cdr3_aa: CSARVDREAFF
cdr3_nt: TGCAGTGCTAGAGTGGACAGGGAAGCTTTCTTT

j_call: TRBJ2-7
d_call: -
v_call: TRBV5-1
clone_size: -
cdr3_aa: CASSLSTPSYEQYF
cdr3_nt: TGCGCCAGCAGCTTGTCCACGCCCTCCTACGAGCAGTACTTC

j_call: TRBJ1-1
d_call: -
v_call: TRBV27
clone_size: -
cdr3_aa: CASSLSYTVNTEAFF
cdr3_nt: TGTGCCAGCAGTTTATCCTATACGGTGAACACTGAAGCTTTCTTT

j_call: TRBJ1-6
d_call: TRBD1
v_call: TRBV5-1
clone_size: -
cdr3_aa: CASSRVQGAYNSPLHF
cdr3_nt: TGCGCCAGCAGTCGGGTACAGGGGGCCTATAATTCACCCCTCCACTTT

j_call: TRBJ2-1
d_call: TRBD2
v_call: TRBV18
clone_size: -
cdr3_aa: CASSPLAGGYNEQFF
cdr3_nt: TGTGCCAGCTCACCCCTAGCGGGGGGTTACAATGAGCAGTTCTTC

j_call: TRBJ2-3
d_call: -
v_call: TRBV9
clone_size: -
cdr3_aa: CASSVSTILTDTQYF
cdr3_nt: TGTGCCAGCAGCGTATCTACTATCCTCACAGATACGCAGTATTTT

j_call: TRBJ2-7
d_call: -
v_call: TRBV30
clone_size: -
cdr3_aa: CAWSTGTGYEQYF
cdr3_nt: TGTGCCTGGAGTACCGGGACCGGCTACGAGCAGTACTTC

j_call: TRBJ2-1
d_call: -
v_call: TRBV5-1
clone_size: -
cdr3_aa: CASSLEGDNEQFF
cdr3_nt: TGCGCCAGCAGCTTGGAGGGGGACAATGAGCAGTTCTTC

j_call: TRBJ2-7
d_call: -
v_call: TRBV4-2
clone_size: -
cdr3_aa: CASSQVQPPYEQYF
cdr3_nt: TGTGCCAGCAGCCAAGTTCAGCCCCCCTACGAGCAGTACTTC

j_call: TRBJ2-3
d_call: -
v_call: TRBV5-1
clone_size: -
cdr3_aa: CASFQASTDTQYF
cdr3_nt: TGCGCCAGCTTTCAGGCTAGCACAGATACGCAGTATTTT

j_call: TRBJ1-5
d_call: -
v_call: TRBV6-5
clone_size: once
cdr3_aa: CASSYSPRGNQPQHF
cdr3_nt: TGTGCCAGCAGTTACTCGCCCAGGGGCAATCAGCCCCAGCATTTT

j_call: TRBJ2-7
d_call: TRBD1
v_call: TRBV19
clone_size: -
cdr3_aa: CASSKADRVQYF
cdr3_nt: TGTGCCAGTAGTAAGGCGGACAGGGTGCAGTACTTC

j_call: TRBJ2-2
d_call: -
v_call: TRBV28
clone_size: -
cdr3_aa: CASSHRGGRSTGELFF
cdr3_nt: TGTGCCAGCAGCCATCGGGGTGGGAGATCCACCGGGGAGCTGTTTTTT

j_call: TRBJ2-1
d_call: TRBD2
v_call: TRBV18
clone_size: once
cdr3_aa: CASSPGPGGPYNEQFF
cdr3_nt: TGTGCCAGCTCACCAGGTCCGGGAGGTCCCTACAATGAGCAGTTCTTC

j_call: TRBJ2-5
d_call: -
v_call: TRBV12-5
clone_size: -
cdr3_aa: CASGLVGVRRETQYF
cdr3_nt: TGTGCTAGTGGTTTGGTAGGCGTCCGCCGGGAGACCCAGTACTTC

j_call: TRBJ2-1
d_call: TRBD1
v_call: TRBV6-4
clone_size: -
cdr3_aa: CASSLDRGDEQFF
cdr3_nt: TGTGCCAGCAGCTTGGACAGGGGAGATGAGCAGTTCTTC

j_call: TRBJ2-7
d_call: -
v_call: TRBV7-3
clone_size: -
cdr3_aa: CASSSTFADEQYF
cdr3_nt: TGTGCCAGCAGCTCGACCTTTGCGGACGAGCAGTACTTC

j_call: TRBJ2-7
d_call: TRBD1
v_call: TRBV10-3
clone_size: -
cdr3_aa: CAIRGTDAYEQYF
cdr3_nt: TGTGCCATCAGAGGGACAGATGCCTACGAGCAGTACTTC